These 18 T cell receptor beta chains were all obtained from the same sample, sequenced in a study of T cells after yellow fever vaccination. Each CDR3 protein is one row after TCRdb ran MiXCR on the 5' RACE reads. The sample lists about 260,000 distinct CDR3 sequences; 5.2% were seen once. The source material was CD4+ T cells sorted from PBMCs, sampled on the day of the yellow fever booster vaccination. The receptors originated from a man younger than 35 who received the YFV17D yellow fever vaccine.

This clonotype has just a few counts. The CDR3 reads CASSYGGTEAFF. Written as DNA, the CDR3 is TGTGCCAGCAGTTACGGGGGAACTGAAGCTTTCTTT. V usage is TRBV6-5 and J usage is TRBJ1-1; weak D call: TRBD1 (5 bases). The V and J ends lost 2 bases and 5 bases respectively, with 6 bases between them. This CDR3 is built from 12 residues. Germline V CDR1 and CDR2: MNHEY, SVGAGI.

This chain links TRBV5-1 with TRBJ2-7, with TRBD1 matching 9 bases. V lost 0 bases and J lost 7; bases outside the gene matches: 5. The V gene's germline CDR1 is SGHRS and CDR2 YFSETQ. The CDR3 sequence is 14 residues long. The CDR3 reads CASSLERTGVEQYF. CDR3 coding DNA: TGCGCCAGCAGCTTGGAGCGGACAGGGGTGGAGCAGTACTTC.

This clonotype was counted between two and nine times. V gene TRBV5-5 combines with J gene TRBJ1-6; D is unresolved. The CDR3 spans 14 residues. Trimming shortened V by 1 base and J by 7 bases, and 9 bases separated the two germline ends. Germline V gene sequence: CDR1 SGHKS, CDR2 YYEKEE (reference sequence). The CDR3 is CASSLLLSNSPLHF. CDR3 bases: TGTGCCAGCAGCTTGTTACTATCGAATTCACCCCTCCACTTT.

This clonotype was seen many times. This chain connects TRBV5-1 to TRBJ2-1, with 9 bases identical to TRBD1. V lost 1 base to trimming and J lost 6 bases; unmatched junction nucleotides: 5. This CDR3 region has 15 residues. Germline CDR1 is SGHRS and CDR2 is YFSETQ. The CDR3 DNA follows: TGCGCCAGCAGCTTGCTACCGGGACAGGGCAATGAGCAGTTCTTC. Amino acid sequence: CASSLLPGQGNEQFF.

This clonotype was detected a few times. The J gene is TRBJ1-2, the V gene TRBV7-2; unclear D gene. The V and J ends lost 5 bases and 4 bases respectively, with 11 bases between them. This CDR3 has 13 residues. The V gene's germline CDR1 is SGHTA and CDR2 FQGNSA. In DNA form, the CDR3 reads TGTGCCAGCAGCAATTCCCAGACCTATGGCTACACCTTC. It translates to CASSNSQTYGYTF.

The chain couples TRBV2 to TRBJ1-1, with 7 bases fitting TRBD1. The CDR3 is 14 amino acids. Germline V gene lookup returns CDR1 SNHLY and CDR2 FYNNEI. Germline trimming cut 6 bases from V and 1 base from J; bases unmatched to any gene: 5. CDR3 residues: CASSNDRANTEAFF. In DNA form, the CDR3 reads TGTGCCAGCAGCAACGACAGGGCGAACACTGAAGCTTTCTTT.

This clonotype was observed many times. The chain is built from TRBV7-6 and TRBJ2-3; TRBD2 is a possible D gene (7 bases). CDR3 length: 12 amino acids. The germline CDR1 and CDR2 sequences are SGHVS and FNYEAQ. Trimming removed 0 bases from V and 14 bases from J, with 12 bases in between. CDR3 nucleotide sequence: TGTGCCAGCAGCTTAGCGGGGGGGCCCCTGTATTTT. Amino acids: CASSLAGGPLYF. Supplemented by reference TRBV7-6 and TRBJ2-3, the full variable domain reads GAGVSQSPRYKVTKRGQDVALRCDPISGHVSLYWYRQALGQGPEFLTYFNYEAQQDKSGLPNDRFSAERPEGSISTLTIQRTEQRDSAMYRCASSLAGGPLYFGPGTRLTVL.

A few counts support this clonotype. This chain joins TRBV6-5 and TRBJ2-7, with 7 nucleotides matching TRBD1. Germline V gene data show CDR1 as MNHEY and CDR2 as SVGAGI. CDR3 length: 15 amino acids. The V segment lost 4 bases and the J segment 3 bases; nucleotides outside the gene matches: 9. The CDR3 DNA is TGTGCCAGCAGTTTGCAGGGGGTCACGTACTACGAGCAGTACTTC. It yields the protein CASSLQGVTYYEQYF.

Written as DNA, the CDR3 is TGCGCCAGCAGCCTCCGGGACACGAACACTGAAGCTTTCTTT. Protein: CASSLRDTNTEAFF. The chain recombines TRBV4-1 with TRBJ1-1; maybe TRBD1 (6 bases). Deletions cut 4 bases from V and 1 base from J, with 10 bases between. This CDR3 contains 14 residues. Germline V lookup: CDR1 MGHRA, CDR2 YSYEKL.

The V and J genes are TRBV28 and TRBJ2-5; D tentatively reads TRBD1 or TRBD2 (6 bases each). Germline-derived CDR1 and CDR2 are MDHEN and SYDVKM. V was shortened by 2 bases and J by 0 bases, with 7 bases between the two germline ends. The CDR3 totals 14 residues. CDR3 protein: CASSLGGHQETQYF. DNA for the CDR3: TGTGCCAGCAGTTTAGGGGGGCACCAAGAGACCCAGTACTTC.

This clonotype appeared a few times. The chain joins TRBV5-1 to TRBJ1-3; D might be TRBD1 (5 bases). From germline, CDR1 is SGHRS and CDR2 YFSETQ. The CDR3 totals 16 residues. V dropped 0 bases and J dropped 1 base, with 11 bases sitting between them. CDR3 protein: CASSLGQGTSGNTIYF. CDR3 nucleotide sequence: TGCGCCAGCAGCTTGGGCCAGGGAACGTCTGGAAACACCATATATTTT.

This clonotype appeared many times. The chain combines TRBV12-3 or TRBV12-4 with TRBJ1-1; D gene uncertain. This CDR3 has 14 amino acids. V was trimmed by 3 bases and J by 3 bases, leaving 11 bases between them. As DNA, the CDR3 is TGTGCCAGCAGTTTCATGGGGTTTGACACTGAAGCTTTCTTT. It translates to CASSFMGFDTEAFF.

V and J are TRBV4-3 and TRBJ2-1; TRBD2 matches at 8 bases. Looked up from germline, CDR1 is LGHNA and CDR2 is YSLEER. V trimming: 0 bases; J trimming: 2 bases; junction bases outside the gene matches: 9. The CDR3 covers 18 residues. DNA for the CDR3: TGCGCCAGCAGCCAAGATTCGGCGGGACTAGGGGCCTACAATGAGCAGTTCTTC. Translating gives CASSQDSAGLGAYNEQFF.

The V and J genes are TRBV11-2 and TRBJ2-3; tentative D call: TRBD1 (5 bases). CDR1 and CDR2 (germline): SGHAT, FQNNGV. V lost 3 bases to trimming and J lost 3 bases, with 7 bases between them. The CDR3 is made up of 13 amino acids. The DNA for the CDR3 is TGTGCCAGCAGCTTCAGACAGACAGATACGCAGTATTTT. Protein product: CASSFRQTDTQYF.

The gene calls are TRBV18 and TRBJ1-1; D is uncertain. The V end was cut by 6 bases, the J end by 3 bases, with 14 bases between. In germline, CDR1 is KGHSH, CDR2 LQKENI. This CDR3 region has 14 residues. The CDR3 is CASSQRTDHTEAFF. The CDR3 nucleotides are TGTGCCAGCTCCCAAAGGACGGACCACACTGAAGCTTTCTTT.

This clonotype appeared a few times. CDR3 DNA sequence: TGCAGCGCCCGCCGGGCTCCTCAAGAGACCCAGTACTTC. Translated: CSARRAPQETQYF. The chain uses TRBV29-1 and TRBJ2-5, with unresolved D. The CDR3 is 13 residues long. Germline-derived CDR1 and CDR2 are SQVTM and ANQGSEA. V was shortened by 7 bases and J by 2 bases, with 14 bases between the two germline ends.

V gene TRBV12-3 or TRBV12-4 combines with J gene TRBJ1-1; D unclear. V was shortened by 6 bases and J by 4 bases, with 9 bases between the two germline ends. The CDR3 covers 12 residues. The CDR3 nucleotides read TGTGCCAGCAGACAGACCCGCACTGAAGCTTTCTTT. The encoded protein is CASRQTRTEAFF.

This clonotype was counted only a few times. The chain links TRBV20-1 to TRBJ1-4; D perhaps matches TRBD1 (5 bases). CDR3 size: 11 residues. Germline assignment: CDR1 DFQATT and CDR2 SNEGSKA (reference sequence). The V end was cut by 7 bases, the J end by 8 bases, with 11 bases between. As DNA, the CDR3 is TGCAGTGTTACGGGGGGGGAAAAACTGTTTTTT. This codes for CSVTGGEKLFF.